This T cell receptor beta chain was observed in a study of metastatic and nonmetastatic thyroid tumors. Turning to the study itself: Across peripheral blood and tumor or nodule tissue samples taken from malignant and benign thyroid patients, the repertoires were compared with one another.

The CDR3 extends over 14 amino acids. J lost 7 bases, V lost 5 bases, and 12 bases had no gene match. CDR1 and CDR2 from the germline V gene are DFQATT and SNEGSKA (reference sequence). No treatment had been given to any patient before thyroid surgery. In the original processing: Built for papillary thyroid cancer, a distant-metastasis classifier drew on CDR3 differences across clinicopathological groups. Via MiXCR, TCRdb re-called the PCR reads. The V and J calls, along with clone size, are taken from TCRdb and not from the paper's own processing. The top ten hold roughly 4.8% of the sample, which has fewer than 11,000 clones, 32% seen once. The study's findings and limits: The reported finding was significantly higher TCR beta diversity in malignant thyroid tumors relative to benign nodules, in blood and tumor.

Details on this clone: Antigen specificity is unknown.

The TCR comes from a female donor with papillary thyroid cancer or a benign thyroid nodule (not recorded which). Some clones in this sample may be carry-over from other donors' samples. V usage is TRBV20-1 and J usage is TRBJ2-7; 9 bases fit TRBD1. The sample was tumor tissue. CDR3 DNA sequence: TGCAGTGCTGCGCGACAGGGGGAGCCTTTTGAGCAGTACTTC. Amino acid sequence: CSAARQGEPFEQYF.